This TCR beta chain stems from a study of OX40 agonist ivuxolimab in advanced cancers. For the study at large: All patients had ivuxolimab intravenously every 2 weeks at 0.01 to 10 mg/kg. Partial responses were observed in three patients, of whom one had hepatocellular carcinoma and two had cutaneous melanoma. Overall study results and limits: Within 6 weeks, CD4+ and CD8+ blood T cells expanded clonally at 0.1 to 3.0 mg/kg.

CDR3 size: 16 residues. Per the germline V gene, CDR1 is MDHEN and CDR2 is SYDVKM. J lost 2 bases, V lost 5 bases, and 9 bases had no gene match. As for this clone: Antigen specificity is unknown.

Generated by immunoSEQ multiplex PCR, the TCRdb table keeps only in-frame clones and is missing some. The sample has around 53,000 clones, over 75% seen once. Excluded were patients having autoimmune disease history or systemic immunosuppression. The clonotype originates from an adult with an advanced solid tumor such as melanoma, head and neck, liver or kidney cancer. Specimen: CD4+ or CD8+ T cells sorted from blood, collected in a trial of the OX40 agonist ivuxolimab. The chain uses TRBV28 and TRBJ1-5; 7 nucleotides match TRBD1. DNA of the CDR3: TGTGCCAGCAGTCCATCGACAGGGACGGGCAATCAGCCCCAGCATTTT. Residues: CASSPSTGTGNQPQHF.